One T cell receptor (beta chain) is described in this entry. Antigen unknown. This sample is drawn from a study of T cells in Graves' hyperthyroidism and ophthalmopathy. There were TCR beta CDR3 regions amplified from RNA transcripts. A set of HTBI primers served as the primers for a first-round RT-PCR of the TCR CDR3. Each CDR3 protein is one row after TCRdb ran MiXCR on the multiplex PCR reads. There are around 300,000 distinct CDR3 sequences in the sample; about an eighth occur only once, and roughly 8% lies in the top ten. Germline V gives CDR1 ENHRY, CDR2 SYGVKD. This CDR3 has 15 residues. The junction had 3 bases not matched to a gene; V was cut back by 1 base and J by 0 bases. Findings and limits, study-wide: Within blood appeared most thyroid clonotypes that had expanded above 0.001.

Patients showing uncontrolled infection, other autoimmune disease, pregnancy or lactation were ineligible. Diagnostic assessment was based on clinical symptoms, serum thyroxine and TRAb, thyroid ultrasound and orbital computed tomography. The receptor's source is a woman under 40 with Graves' hyperthyroidism that later progressed to Graves' ophthalmopathy. The material sequenced was blood. This sequence joins TRBV10-3 and TRBJ2-7, with 7 positions matching TRBD1. The CDR3 DNA sequence: TGTGCCATCAGTGAGTTACAGGGGTACTCCTACGAGCAGTACTTC. It specifies CAISELQGYSYEQYF.